The 9 T cell receptor beta chains given below trace back to one sample, sequenced in a study of neurological immune-mediated disorders. MiXCR, applied by TCRdb to the 5' RACE reads, yields one record per CDR3 protein. The top ten clones hold less than 2.5% of a sample with 71,000 or so distinct CDR3 sequences, around 4.6% of them seen once. What was sequenced was PBMCs. Receptor source: a woman aged 25 to 45 with multiple sclerosis.

This chain links TRBV20-1 with TRBJ1-1, with 10 bases lining up with TRBD1. Germline assignment: CDR1 DFQATT and CDR2 SNEGSKA (reference sequence). The CDR3 is 13 amino acids. The trim removed 6 bases at V and 3 bases at J, leaving 4 bases unmatched. The CDR3 region has the DNA TGCAGTGCGGGGACAGGGGAGGACACTGAAGCTTTCTTT. Translating it yields CSAGTGEDTEAFF.

This clonotype was seen ten or more times. V usage is TRBV20-1 and J usage is TRBJ1-1, with D hard to call. The ends were cut back, 0 bases at V and 0 bases at J, with 11 bases in the middle. The CDR3 sequence is 15 residues long. Per the germline V gene, CDR1 is DFQATT and CDR2 is SNEGSKA (reference sequence). The CDR3 nucleotides read TGCAGTGCTAGAGAGGACTTCTTCATGAACACTGAAGCTTTCTTT. Its protein product is CSAREDFFMNTEAFF.

This clonotype was recorded at least ten times. The rearrangement links TRBV5-1 to TRBJ1-1; no clear D gene. Trimming took 4 bases from V and 0 from J, leaving 13 bases between them. From germline, CDR1 is SGHRS and CDR2 YFSETQ. There are 15 residues in the CDR3. Written as DNA, the CDR3 is TGCGCCAGCAGCCCTGGACGGTTCATGAACACTGAAGCTTTCTTT. It encodes CASSPGRFMNTEAFF.

This clonotype was seen repeatedly, ten times or more. The genes are TRBV5-1 and TRBJ2-1; 8 bases line up with TRBD2. The CDR3 contains 15 residues. V dropped 4 bases and J dropped 7; count of bases not matched to a gene: 10. Per germline, CDR1 SGHRS and CDR2 YFSETQ. The CDR3 region has the DNA TGCGCCAGCAGCATGCGGGGGGCCGGGGGGAATGAGCAGTTCTTC. It codes for CASSMRGAGGNEQFF. The full variable domain, in which reference TRBV5-1 and TRBJ2-1 provide the parts outside the CDR3, is KAGVTQTPRYLIKTRGQQVTLSCSPISGHRSVSWYQQTPGQGLQFLFEYFSETQRNKGNFPGRFSGRQFSNSRSEMNVSTLELGDSALYLCASSMRGAGGNEQFFGPGTRLTVL.

This CDR3 reads CASSPFVSGGAHEQFF. DNA for the CDR3: TGCGCCAGCAGCCCTTTCGTAAGCGGGGGGGCTCATGAGCAGTTCTTC. The rearrangement joins TRBV5-1 to TRBJ2-1; 10 bases fit TRBD2. Germline CDR1 SGHRS, CDR2 YFSETQ. The CDR3 runs to 16 residues. J lost 8 bases, V lost 4 bases, and 12 bases had no gene match. The full variable domain, completed using reference TRBV5-1 and TRBJ2-1, is KAGVTQTPRYLIKTRGQQVTLSCSPISGHRSVSWYQQTPGQGLQFLFEYFSETQRNKGNFPGRFSGRQFSNSRSEMNVSTLELGDSALYLCASSPFVSGGAHEQFFGPGTRLTVL.

This clonotype was seen repeatedly, ten times or more. V is TRBV5-6 and J is TRBJ2-1, with 11 bases identical to TRBD2. There are 15 residues in the CDR3. Germline assignment: CDR1 SGHDT and CDR2 YYEEEE. With V trimmed by 4 bases and J by 9 bases, 9 bases remained unmatched. The CDR3 DNA is TGTGCCAGCAGCCTAACTAGCGGGGGAGGTCTTGAGCAGTTCTTC. The encoded protein is CASSLTSGGGLEQFF.

In this sample, this clonotype turned up a few times. The chain recombines TRBV28 with TRBJ2-4; 7 bases are a match to TRBD1. Germline V gene sequence: CDR1 MDHEN, CDR2 SYDVKM. V shed 5 bases, J shed 9 bases, and the junction held 16 bases outside the gene matches. The CDR3 length is 16 residues. As DNA, the CDR3 is TGTGCCAGCAGTCGACCCTCCCAGACAGGGCGTCCCATTCAGTACTTC. Translated: CASSRPSQTGRPIQYF.

This clonotype was recorded at least ten times. The CDR3 DNA reads TGCAGTGCTAGTAACCCCCTAGCGACAAGCACAGATACGCAGTATTTT. This gives the protein CSASNPLATSTDTQYF. The chain links TRBV20-1 to TRBJ2-3, with D perhaps matching TRBD2 (6 bases). In germline, CDR1 is DFQATT, CDR2 SNEGSKA (reference sequence). This CDR3 spans 16 amino acids. Trimming stripped 3 bases from V and 0 bases from J, with 16 bases between.

There are many counts of this clonotype. The J gene is TRBJ1-1, the V gene TRBV5-1; D might be TRBD1 (5 bases). The CDR3 is made up of 13 amino acids. Germline assignment: CDR1 SGHRS and CDR2 YFSETQ. Trimming shortened V by 0 bases and J by 12 bases, and 15 bases separated the two germline ends. For the CDR3, the DNA is TGCGCCAGCAGCTTGGGCAGGGAGGGTCAGTCTTTCTTT. Its protein product is CASSLGREGQSFF.